This is a list of T cell receptor beta chains from one sample in a study of blood T cell repertoires in COVID-19. Libraries were prepared by immunoSEQ multiplex PCR; TCRdb keeps only in-frame clonotypes and omits some of them. Of about half a million clones listed, approximately 83% are singletons. Sequenced input: peripheral blood. Receptors originate from a human donor in a cohort sampled during active COVID-19. CDR3s include the opening cysteine and the closing phenylalanine or tryptophan. The D gene is left open where the match is weak. Not every row has a clone size; where given, it reads once, few, many or a size class.

J gene	clone size	D gene	V gene	CDR3 protein	CDR3 DNA
TRBJ1-5	once	-	TRBV19	CASSIDRGVQPQHF	TGTGCCAGTAGTATAGATCGCGGCGTTCAGCCCCAGCATTTT
TRBJ2-6	-	TRBD1	TRBV28	CASRRPGGPSGANVLTF	TGTGCCAGCAGGAGACCAGGGGGCCCCTCTGGGGCCAACGTCCTGACTTTC
TRBJ2-7	-	TRBD1	TRBV4-3	CASSQVQGYEQYF	TGCGCCAGCAGCCAAGTACAGGGGTACGAGCAGTACTTC
TRBJ2-5	-	-	TRBV5-1	CASSLDPRRETQYF	TGCGCCAGCAGCTTGGATCCAAGGAGAGAGACCCAGTACTTC
TRBJ2-2	-	TRBD2	TRBV29-1	CSVEELAGGPDTGELFF	TGCAGCGTTGAAGAATTAGCGGGAGGGCCGGACACCGGGGAGCTGTTTTTT
TRBJ1-3	few	-	TRBV30	CAWREGGFSGNTIYF	TGTGCCTGGCGCGAAGGAGGCTTCTCTGGAAACACCATATATTTT
TRBJ1-2	-	TRBD1	TRBV19	CASTWTGEGYGYTF	TGTGCCAGTACCTGGACAGGGGAGGGCTATGGCTACACCTTC
TRBJ2-3	-	TRBD2	TRBV6-1	CASSEGTSRTDTQYF	TGTGCCAGCAGTGAAGGGACTAGTAGAACAGATACGCAGTATTTT
TRBJ1-3	-	-	TRBV19	CASSIPGGNTIYF	TGTGCCAGTAGTATTCCAGGGGGAAACACCATATATTTT
TRBJ2-1	-	-	TRBV7-2	CASSLDRSYNEQFF	TGTGCCAGCAGCTTAGACAGATCCTACAATGAGCAGTTCTTC
TRBJ1-3	-	TRBD1	TRBV19	CASTQDRDSGNTIYF	TGTGCCAGTACCCAGGACAGGGACTCTGGAAACACCATATATTTT
TRBJ2-5	-	-	TRBV11-2	CATRHQGTSQTWETQYF	TGTGCCACCAGACACCAGGGCACGTCACAGACATGGGAGACCCAGTACTTC
TRBJ2-7	-	-	TRBV18	CASSPRQSSYEQYF	TGTGCCAGCTCACCCAGGCAGAGCTCCTACGAGCAGTACTTC
TRBJ1-2	-	-	TRBV5-5	CASRGRDYGYTF	TGTGCCAGTCGTGGCAGGGACTATGGCTACACCTTC
TRBJ1-6	once	-	TRBV21-1	CASSPGTGKNSPLHF	TGTGCCAGCAGCCCGGGGACAGGGAAGAATTCACCCCTCCACTTT
TRBJ1-5	-	-	TRBV5-4	CASSLIQGPHQPQHF	TGTGCCAGCAGCTTGATACAGGGCCCCCATCAGCCCCAGCATTTT
TRBJ2-3	-	TRBD2	TRBV7-9	CASSATPGEGTDTQYF	TGTGCCAGCAGCGCCACCCCGGGGGAGGGAACAGATACGCAGTATTTT
TRBJ2-7	-	TRBD1	TRBV27	CATIATGVNYEQYF	TGTGCCACTATTGCGACAGGGGTAAACTACGAGCAGTACTTC
TRBJ2-7	-	TRBD1	TRBV5-4	CASSSKMTGGFNEQYF	TGTGCCAGCAGCTCTAAGATGACAGGGGGCTTCAACGAGCAGTACTTC
TRBJ1-5	-	TRBD1	TRBV3-1/TRBV3-2	CASSQGQGSHQPQHF	TGTGCCAGCAGCCAGGGACAGGGGTCACATCAGCCCCAGCATTTT